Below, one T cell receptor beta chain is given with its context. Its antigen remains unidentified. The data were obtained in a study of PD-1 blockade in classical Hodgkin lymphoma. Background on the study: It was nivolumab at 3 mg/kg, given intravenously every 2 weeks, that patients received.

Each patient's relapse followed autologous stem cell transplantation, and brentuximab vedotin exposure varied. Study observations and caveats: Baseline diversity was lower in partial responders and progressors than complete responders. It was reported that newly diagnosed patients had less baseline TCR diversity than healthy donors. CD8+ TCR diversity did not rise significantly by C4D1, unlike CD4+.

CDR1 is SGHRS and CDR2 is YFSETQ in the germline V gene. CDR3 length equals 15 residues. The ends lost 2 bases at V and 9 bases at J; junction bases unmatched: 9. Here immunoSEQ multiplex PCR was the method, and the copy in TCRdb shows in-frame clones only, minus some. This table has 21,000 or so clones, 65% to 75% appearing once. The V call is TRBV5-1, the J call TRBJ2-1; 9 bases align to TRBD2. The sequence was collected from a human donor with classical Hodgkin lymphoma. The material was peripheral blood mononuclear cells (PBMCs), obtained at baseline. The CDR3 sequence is CASSLDGSGRSEQFF. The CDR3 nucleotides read TGCGCCAGCAGCTTAGACGGTAGCGGGAGAAGTGAGCAGTTCTTC.